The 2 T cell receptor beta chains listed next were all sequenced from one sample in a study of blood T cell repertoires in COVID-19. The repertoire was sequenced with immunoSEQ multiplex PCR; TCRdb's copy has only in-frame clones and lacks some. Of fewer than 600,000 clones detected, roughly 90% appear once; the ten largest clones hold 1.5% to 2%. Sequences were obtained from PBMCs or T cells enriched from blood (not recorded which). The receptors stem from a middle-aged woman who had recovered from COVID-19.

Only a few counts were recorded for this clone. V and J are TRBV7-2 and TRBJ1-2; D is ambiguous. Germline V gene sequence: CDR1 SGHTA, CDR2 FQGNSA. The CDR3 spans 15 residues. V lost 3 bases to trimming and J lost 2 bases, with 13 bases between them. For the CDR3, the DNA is TGTGCCAGCAGCTTTCGCGCGGGCGTCAACTATGGCTACACCTTC. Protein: CASSFRAGVNYGYTF.

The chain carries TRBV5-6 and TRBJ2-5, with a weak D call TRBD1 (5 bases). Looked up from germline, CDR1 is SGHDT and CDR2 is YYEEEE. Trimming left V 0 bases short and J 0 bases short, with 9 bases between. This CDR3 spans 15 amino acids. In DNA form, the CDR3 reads TGTGCCAGCAGCTTGGTGGCAGGGTACCAAGAGACCCAGTACTTC. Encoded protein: CASSLVAGYQETQYF.